This TCR beta chain comes out of a study of blood T cell repertoires in COVID-19. Study-wide background: From the United States, Italy and Spain came samples of acute and convalescent COVID-19. The analysed material was cDNA or gDNA that came from T cells, B-cell-depleted T cells, or PBMCs.

Note on this clone: Sequence at one end of the junction differs from germline and may be a read error.

In the study's own analysis: Cell counts per sample came from amplifying reference gene primers. Sequenced by immunoSEQ multiplex PCR; TCRdb stores in-frame clones only, minus some. The V and J calls and the clone size are those of that table, but D and trimming were determined from the DNA. The table lists under 40,000 clones, 70% to 80% of them singletons. The sample comprised peripheral blood. This clonotype was obtained from a woman aged 55-75 years with acute or convalescent COVID-19.

As DNA, the CDR3 is TGTGCCAGAAGTGCCCTTTGGGCAGAAGCCCCTTACTCGAGCTCCTACGAGCAGTACTTC. Its translation: CARSALWAEAPYSSSYEQYF. The genes are TRBV6-1 and TRBJ2-7; D remains ambiguous. Germline-derived CDR1 and CDR2 are MNHNS and SASEGT. This CDR3 is 20 amino acids long.